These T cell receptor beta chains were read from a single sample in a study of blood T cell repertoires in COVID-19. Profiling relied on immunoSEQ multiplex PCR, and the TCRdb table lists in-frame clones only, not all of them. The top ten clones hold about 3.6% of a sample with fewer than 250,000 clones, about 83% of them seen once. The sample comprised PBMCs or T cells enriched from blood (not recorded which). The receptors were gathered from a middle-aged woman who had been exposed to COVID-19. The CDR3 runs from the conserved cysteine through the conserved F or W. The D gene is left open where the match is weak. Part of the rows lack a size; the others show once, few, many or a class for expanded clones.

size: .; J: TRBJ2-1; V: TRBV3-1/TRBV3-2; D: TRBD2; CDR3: CASSPFLTSGGANNEQFF; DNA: TGTGCCAGCAGCCCTTTCCTGACTAGCGGGGGGGCGAACAATGAGCAGTTCTTC
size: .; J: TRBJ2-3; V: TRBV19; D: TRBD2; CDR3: CASAPSGGAIDTQYF; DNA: TGTGCCAGCGCACCTAGCGGGGGGGCGATTGATACGCAGTATTTT
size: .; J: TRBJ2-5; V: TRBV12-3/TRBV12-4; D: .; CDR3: CASSLGPQETQYF; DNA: TGTGCCAGCAGTCTAGGGCCTCAAGAGACCCAGTACTTC
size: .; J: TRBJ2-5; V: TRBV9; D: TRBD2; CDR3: CASSVATSGGSLYQETQYF; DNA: TGTGCCAGCAGCGTCGCGACTAGCGGGGGGTCTTTGTACCAAGAGACCCAGTACTTC
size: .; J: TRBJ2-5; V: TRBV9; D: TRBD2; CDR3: CASSVGLAGEETQYF; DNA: TGTGCCAGCAGCGTAGGACTAGCGGGGGAAGAGACCCAGTACTTC
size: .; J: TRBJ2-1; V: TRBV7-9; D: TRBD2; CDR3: CASRPAYSGGDNEQFF; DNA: TGTGCCAGCAGACCCGCTTATAGCGGGGGGGACAATGAGCAGTTCTTC
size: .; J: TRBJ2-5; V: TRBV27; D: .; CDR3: CASSGGQETQYF; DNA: TGTGCCAGCAGTGGCGGCCAAGAGACCCAGTACTTC
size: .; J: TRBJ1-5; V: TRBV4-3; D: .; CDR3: CASSQERVAQPQHF; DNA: TGCGCCAGCAGCCAAGAGAGGGTGGCTCAGCCCCAGCATTTT
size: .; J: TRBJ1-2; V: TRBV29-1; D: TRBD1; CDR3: CSGGPTGVSYYGYTF; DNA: TGCAGCGGGGGCCCCACAGGGGTTTCGTACTATGGCTACACCTTC
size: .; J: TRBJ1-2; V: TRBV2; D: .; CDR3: CASTEVLSRYTF; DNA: TGTGCCAGCACCGAGGTTCTTTCGAGATACACCTTC
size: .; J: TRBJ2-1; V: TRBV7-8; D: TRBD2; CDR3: CASSPGLAGGTYNEQFF; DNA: TGTGCCAGCAGCCCGGGACTAGCGGGGGGGACCTACAATGAGCAGTTCTTC
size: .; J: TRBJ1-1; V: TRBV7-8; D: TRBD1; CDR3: CASSQPPGTANTEAFF; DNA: TGTGCCAGCAGCCAACCTCCCGGGACAGCGAACACTGAAGCTTTCTTT
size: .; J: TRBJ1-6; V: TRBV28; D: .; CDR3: CASLLGPKVNSPLHF; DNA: TGTGCCAGCCTGCTGGGCCCGAAGGTCAATTCACCCCTCCACTTT
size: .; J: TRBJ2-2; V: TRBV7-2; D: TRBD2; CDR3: CASSITSGGANTGELFF; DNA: TGTGCCAGCAGCATTACTAGCGGGGGAGCGAACACCGGGGAGCTGTTTTTT
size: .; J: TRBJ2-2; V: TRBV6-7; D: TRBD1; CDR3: CASSYPGQPGQGHSEGTGELFF; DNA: TGTGCCAGCAGTTACCCCGGGCAGCCGGGACAGGGCCACTCGGAGGGCACCGGGGAGCTGTTTTTT
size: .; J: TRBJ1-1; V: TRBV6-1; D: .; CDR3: CASSGRSMNTEAFF; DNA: TGTGCCAGCAGTGGACGGAGCATGAACACTGAAGCTTTCTTT
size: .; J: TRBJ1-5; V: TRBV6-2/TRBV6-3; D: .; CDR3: CASSYVGGQPQHF; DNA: TGTGCCAGCAGTTACGTCGGGGGTCAGCCCCAGCATTTT
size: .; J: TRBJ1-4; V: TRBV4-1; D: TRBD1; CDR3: CASSRRQGGDLANEKLFF; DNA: TGCGCCAGCAGCCGCCGACAGGGTGGAGACTTAGCTAATGAAAAACTGTTTTTT
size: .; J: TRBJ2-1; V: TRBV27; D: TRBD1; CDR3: CASSIAGTAYNEQFF; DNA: TGTGCCAGCAGCATCGCCGGGACAGCTTACAATGAGCAGTTCTTC
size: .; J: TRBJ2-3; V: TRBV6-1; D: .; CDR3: CASSEGLPDTQYF; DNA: TGTGCCAGCAGTGAAGGACTACCAGATACGCAGTATTTT
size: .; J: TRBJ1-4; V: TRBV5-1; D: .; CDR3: CASSLGGTGANEKLFF; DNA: TGCGCCAGCAGCTTGGGAGGGACGGGAGCTAATGAAAAACTGTTTTTT
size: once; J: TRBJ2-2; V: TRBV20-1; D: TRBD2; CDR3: CSASTSGNTGELFF; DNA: TGCAGTGCTAGTACTAGCGGGAACACCGGGGAGCTGTTTTTT
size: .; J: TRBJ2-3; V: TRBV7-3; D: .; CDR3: CASSLTGGVGDTQYF; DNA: TGTGCCAGCAGCTTAACGGGCGGGGTTGGAGATACGCAGTATTTT
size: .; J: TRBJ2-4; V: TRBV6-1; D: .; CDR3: CASSDTGIGIQYF; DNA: TGTGCCAGCAGTGACACGGGGATTGGCATTCAGTACTTC
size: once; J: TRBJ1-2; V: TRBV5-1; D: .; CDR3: CASSLVSTASFGYTF; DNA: TGCGCCAGCAGCTTGGTGTCTACAGCCTCTTTTGGCTACACCTTC
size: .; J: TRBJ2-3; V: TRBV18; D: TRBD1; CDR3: CASSLDRGTDTQYF; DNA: TGTGCCAGCTCACTCGACAGGGGTACAGATACGCAGTATTTT
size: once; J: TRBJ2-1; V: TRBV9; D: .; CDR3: CASSVEADFGRGYTEQFF; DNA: TGTGCCAGCAGCGTAGAAGCCGATTTTGGGCGTGGGTACACTGAGCAGTTCTTC
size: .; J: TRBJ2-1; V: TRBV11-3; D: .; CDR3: CASSLDPGDEQFF; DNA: TGTGCCAGCAGCTTAGATCCCGGGGATGAGCAGTTCTTC
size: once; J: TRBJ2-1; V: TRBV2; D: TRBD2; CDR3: CASSGSGLASDEQFF; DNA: TGTGCCAGCAGTGGGTCGGGACTAGCATCGGATGAGCAGTTCTTC
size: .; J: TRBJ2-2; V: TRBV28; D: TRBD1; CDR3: CASNLRTGNTGELFF; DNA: TGTGCCAGCAACCTCCGGACAGGGAACACCGGGGAGCTGTTTTTT
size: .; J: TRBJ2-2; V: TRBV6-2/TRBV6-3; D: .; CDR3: CASSRGGELFF; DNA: TGTGCCAGCAGTCGAGGCGGGGAGCTGTTTTTT
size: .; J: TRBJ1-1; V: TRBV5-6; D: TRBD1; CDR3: CASSLITGDAEAFF; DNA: TGTGCCAGCAGCCTAATTACAGGGGACGCTGAAGCTTTCTTT
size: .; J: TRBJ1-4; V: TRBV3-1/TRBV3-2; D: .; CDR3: CASSQDLTNEKLFF; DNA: TGTGCCAGCAGCCAAGACCTCACTAATGAAAAACTGTTTTTT
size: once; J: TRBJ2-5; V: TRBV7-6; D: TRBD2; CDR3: CASSSGGRETQYF; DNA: TGTGCCAGCTCCAGCGGGGGTAGGGAGACCCAGTACTTC
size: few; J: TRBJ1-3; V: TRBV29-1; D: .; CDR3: CSAQRGSGNTIYF; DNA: TGCAGCGCTCAACGGGGCTCTGGAAACACCATATATTTT
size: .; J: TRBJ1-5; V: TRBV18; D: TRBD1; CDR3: CASPGTGEQPQHF; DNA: TGTGCCAGCCCCGGGACAGGGGAACAGCCCCAGCATTTT
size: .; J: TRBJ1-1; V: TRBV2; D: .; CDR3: CASRGGWGTEAFF; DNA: TGTGCCAGCAGAGGGGGATGGGGCACTGAAGCTTTCTTT
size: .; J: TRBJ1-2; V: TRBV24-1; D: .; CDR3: CATSDPTGRYGYTF; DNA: TGTGCCACCAGTGATCCCACAGGGCGCTATGGCTACACCTTC
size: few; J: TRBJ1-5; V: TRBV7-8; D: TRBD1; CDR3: CASSLVSDRGGSQHF; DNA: TGTGCCAGCAGCTTAGTCTCTGACAGGGGAGGTTCCCAGCATTTT
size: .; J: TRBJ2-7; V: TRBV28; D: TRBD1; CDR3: CASSQGASYEQYF; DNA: TGTGCCAGCAGTCAGGGGGCTAGCTACGAGCAGTACTTC
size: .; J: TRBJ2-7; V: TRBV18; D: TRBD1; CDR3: CASSTDRDRTYEQYF; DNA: TGTGCCAGCTCAACCGACCGGGACAGGACCTACGAGCAGTACTTC
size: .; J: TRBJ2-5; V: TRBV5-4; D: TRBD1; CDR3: CASSSWTGGEETQYF; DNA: TGTGCCAGCAGCTCGTGGACAGGGGGGGAAGAGACCCAGTACTTC
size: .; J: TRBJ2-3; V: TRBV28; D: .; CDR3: CASSTQGRDTQYF; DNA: TGTGCCAGCAGCACACAGGGGAGGGATACGCAGTATTTT
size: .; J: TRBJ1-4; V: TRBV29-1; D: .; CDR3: CSVERGTNEKLFF; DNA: TGCAGCGTTGAAAGGGGTACTAATGAAAAACTGTTTTTT
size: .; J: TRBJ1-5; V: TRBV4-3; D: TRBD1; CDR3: CASSQDYSKGAENQPQHF; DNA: TGCGCCAGCAGCCAAGATTATAGTAAGGGGGCTGAAAATCAGCCCCAGCATTTT
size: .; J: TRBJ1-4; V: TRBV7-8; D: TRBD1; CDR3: CASSSPGGTNEKLFF; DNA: TGTGCCAGCAGCTCCCCAGGGGGAACTAATGAAAAACTGTTTTTT
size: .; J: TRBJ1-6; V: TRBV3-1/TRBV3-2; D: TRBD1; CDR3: CASSQIRGFNSPLHF; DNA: TGTGCCAGCAGCCAGATCAGGGGGTTCAATTCACCCCTCCACTTT
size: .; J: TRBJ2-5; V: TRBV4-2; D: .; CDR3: CASSQDMAGTYQETQYF; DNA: TGTGCCAGCAGCCAAGATATGGCGGGGACGTACCAAGAGACCCAGTACTTC
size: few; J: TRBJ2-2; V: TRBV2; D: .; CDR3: CASSEPGQELFF; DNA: TGTGCCAGCAGTGAACCGGGACAGGAGCTGTTTTTT
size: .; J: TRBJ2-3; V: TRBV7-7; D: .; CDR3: CASSLGGGRDTQYF; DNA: TGTGCTAGCAGCTTAGGGGGGGGACGGGATACGCAGTATTTT
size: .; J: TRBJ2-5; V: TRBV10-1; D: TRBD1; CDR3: CASSHGQGSETQYF; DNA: TGCGCCAGCAGTCATGGACAGGGGTCGGAGACCCAGTACTTC